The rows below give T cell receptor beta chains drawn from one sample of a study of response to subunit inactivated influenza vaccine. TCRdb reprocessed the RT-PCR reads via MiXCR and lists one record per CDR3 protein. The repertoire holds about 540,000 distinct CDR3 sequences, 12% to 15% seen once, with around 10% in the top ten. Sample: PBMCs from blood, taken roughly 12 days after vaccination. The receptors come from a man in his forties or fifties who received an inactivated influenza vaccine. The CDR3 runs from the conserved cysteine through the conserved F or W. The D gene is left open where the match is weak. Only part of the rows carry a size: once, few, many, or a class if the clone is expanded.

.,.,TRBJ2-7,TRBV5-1,TGCGCCAGCAGCCAAGGCAGCAGCGAACCCTACGAGCAGTACTTC,CASSQGSSEPYEQYF
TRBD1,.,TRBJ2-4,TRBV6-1,TGTGCCGGCAGATTCCTACAGGGGAACATTCAGTACTTC,CAGRFLQGNIQYF
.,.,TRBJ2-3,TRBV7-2,TGTGCCAGCAGCTTCGAGCGGACTCGGGGTACGCAGTATTTT,CASSFERTRGTQYF
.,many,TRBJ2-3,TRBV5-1,TGCGCCAGCAGCTTGGGGTCTGGTAGGACAGATACGCAGTATTTT,CASSLGSGRTDTQYF
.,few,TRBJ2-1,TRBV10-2,TGCGCCAGCCGCTCCGCCGTTTCCTACAATGAGCAGTTCTTC,CASRSAVSYNEQFF
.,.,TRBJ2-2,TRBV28,TGTGCCATCTCGGGACTTAACACCGGGGAGCTGTTTTTT,CAISGLNTGELFF
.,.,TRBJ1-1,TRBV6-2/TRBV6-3,TGTGCCAGCAGTTACCCCGCCCGTGGAGGGTTGAACACTGAAGCTTTCTTT,CASSYPARGGLNTEAFF
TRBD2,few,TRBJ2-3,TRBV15,TGTGCCACCAGCAGAATCTCCGGGGGTTTTGTAGCGGGAGGTGATACGCAGTATTTT,CATSRISGGFVAGGDTQYF
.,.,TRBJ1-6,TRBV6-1,TGTGCCAGCAGTGAATATCGGCTCCTCCACTTT,CASSEYRLLHF
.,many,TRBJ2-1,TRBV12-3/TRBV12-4,TGTGCCAGCAGCGACAGGAGCTCCTACAATGAGCAGTTCTTC,CASSDRSSYNEQFF
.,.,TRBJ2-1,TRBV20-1,TGCAGTGCTAGAGATGTGGGGGTTGGGACACACTCCTACAATGAGCAGTTCTTC,CSARDVGVGTHSYNEQFF
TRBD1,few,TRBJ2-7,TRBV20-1,TGCAGTGCTCCGAGAGTGGACAGGCCCTACGAGCAGTACTTC,CSAPRVDRPYEQYF
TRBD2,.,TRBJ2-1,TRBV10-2,TGCGCCAGCAGTAGACTAGCGGGGTTCGGCAATGAGCAGTTCTTC,CASSRLAGFGNEQFF
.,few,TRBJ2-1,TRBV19,TGTGCCAGTAGTAGATTAGCTGTGGGCGGGACAATCAATGAGCAGTTCTTC,CASSRLAVGGTINEQFF
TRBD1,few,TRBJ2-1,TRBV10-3,TGTGCCATCGCAGGGGGCGGAGGTACCTACAATGAGCAGTTCTTC,CAIAGGGGTYNEQFF
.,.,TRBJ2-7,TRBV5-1,TGCGCCAGCAGCTTGGCTGGGGGGAGGGGGCATTACGAGCAGTACTTC,CASSLAGGRGHYEQYF
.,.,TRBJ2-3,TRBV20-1,TGCAGGGCCGTCGATCTCAGTAGAAACACAGATACGCAGTATTTT,CRAVDLSRNTDTQYF
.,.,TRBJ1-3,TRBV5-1,TGCGCCAGCAGCTTGAACGGAGGATCCTCTGGAAACACCATATATTTT,CASSLNGGSSGNTIYF
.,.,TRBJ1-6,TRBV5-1,TGCGCCAGCAGCTTGGCTCGGGGCCAACCGGCACCCCTCCACTTT,CASSLARGQPAPLHF
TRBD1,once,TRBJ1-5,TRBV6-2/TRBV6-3,TGTGCCAGCAGTTACTCGGGCAGGGGGCCATTGGATCAGCCCCAGCATTTT,CASSYSGRGPLDQPQHF
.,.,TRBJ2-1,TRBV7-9,TGTGCCAGCAGCTTAATGGCAGAGTACAATGAGCAGTTCTTC,CASSLMAEYNEQFF
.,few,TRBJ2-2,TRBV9,TGTGCCAGCAGCGCGTCTATCAGCCTGATCTCGGGGGCACGGAACACCGGGGAGCTGTTTTTT,CASSASISLISGARNTGELFF
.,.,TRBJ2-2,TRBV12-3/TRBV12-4,TGTGCCAGCAGTCAAACAAAGAACATAGGGGAGCTGTTTTTT,CASSQTKNIGELFF
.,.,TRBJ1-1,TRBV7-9,TGTGCCAGCAGGTACAGGGAAACTGAAGCTTTCTTT,CASRYRETEAFF
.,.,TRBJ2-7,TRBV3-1,TGTGCCAGCAGCCAAGAGTTCGGTTTCTACGAGCAGTACTTC,CASSQEFGFYEQYF
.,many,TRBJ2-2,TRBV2,TGTGCCAGCAGGGACAGAGCCACCGGGGAGCTGTTTTTT,CASRDRATGELFF